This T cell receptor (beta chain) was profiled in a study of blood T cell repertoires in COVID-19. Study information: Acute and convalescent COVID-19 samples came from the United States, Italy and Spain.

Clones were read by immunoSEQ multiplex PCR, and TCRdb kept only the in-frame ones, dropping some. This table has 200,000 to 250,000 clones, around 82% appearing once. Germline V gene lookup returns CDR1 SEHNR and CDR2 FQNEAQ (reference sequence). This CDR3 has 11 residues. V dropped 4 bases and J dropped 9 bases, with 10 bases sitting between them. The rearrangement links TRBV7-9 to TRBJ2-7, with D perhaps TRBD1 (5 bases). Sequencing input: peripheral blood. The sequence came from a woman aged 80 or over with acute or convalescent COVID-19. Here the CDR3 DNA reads TGTGCCAGCAGCTCTCAGGGCGCGCAGTACTTC. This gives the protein CASSSQGAQYF. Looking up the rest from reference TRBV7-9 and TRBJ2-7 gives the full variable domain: DTGVSQNPRHKITKRGQNVTFRCDPISEHNRLYWYRQTLGQGPEFLTYFQNEAQLEKSRLLSDRFSAERPKGSFSTLEIQRTEQGDSAMYLCASSSQGAQYFGPGTRLTVT.